This T cell receptor (beta chain) was identified in a study of cytomegalovirus exposure and HLA in healthy donors. A multiplex PCR was run with 60 Vbeta primers and 13 Jbeta primers. The data were produced by immunoSEQ multiplex PCR, yet TCRdb's version contains in-frame clones alone and is incomplete. Counted here are roughly 70,000 clones, roughly 79% occurring once; the ten biggest clones make up about 6%. As for this clone: Its target is not known.

Study conclusions and caveats: Confirmation was obtained in vitro that a few CMV-associated chains are specific for CMV antigens. In a later analysis, TCR beta V- and J-gene trimming showed a link to a missense DCLRE1C variant. In a later analysis, 15,000 to 20,000 TCR beta sequences were associated with HLA alleles at 0.05 false discovery rate. The study designated over 150 TCR beta chains cytomegalovirus-associated.

This CDR3 contains 12 residues. Trimming removed 5 bases from V and 4 bases from J, with 8 bases in between. Looked up from germline, CDR1 is MNHNS and CDR2 is SASEGT. What was sequenced was PBMCs. The chain recombines TRBV6-1 with TRBJ1-1; D is unresolved. The clonotype comes from a man aged 50-60 years in good health and CMV-seronegative. The CDR3 loop is CASSFTVTEAFF. The CDR3 DNA follows: TGTGCCAGCAGTTTTACGGTCACTGAAGCTTTCTTT.